The rows below give T cell receptor beta chains drawn from one sample of a study of PD-1 blockade in classical Hodgkin lymphoma. Data came from immunoSEQ multiplex PCR; TCRdb stores just in-frame clones and leaves some out. Found here are 30,000 or so clones, approximately 92% of them singletons; the top ten hold roughly 0.2%. Sequencing used CD4+ T cells from blood, obtained at baseline. These receptors were collected from a human donor with classical Hodgkin lymphoma. CDR3s include the opening cysteine and the closing phenylalanine or tryptophan.

TRBV11-2	TRBJ2-5	CASKSGEQETQYF
TRBV20-1	TRBJ2-5	CSASQETQYF
TRBV11-3	TRBJ2-1	CASSLAGSVYNEQFF
TRBV7-3	TRBJ1-2	CASSSVTGANYGYTF
TRBV10-1	TRBJ2-3	CASSEWGRTDTQYF
TRBV5-5	TRBJ1-1	CASSPQVGVSEAFF
TRBV10-3	TRBJ2-7	CAISERRDGSNEQYF
TRBV11-1	TRBJ2-7	CASTKSTGVSYEQYF
TRBV7-6	TRBJ2-2	CASSSSGIFSGELFF
TRBV30	TRBJ2-1	CAWREWDEQFF
TRBV11-2	TRBJ2-7	CASSSGGFRRYF
TRBV12-5	TRBJ2-5	CASGFDGQGEYF
TRBV30	TRBJ2-7	CAWSADKRKGEQYF
TRBV7-6	TRBJ2-6	CASSLRGGSGANVLTF
TRBV11-2	TRBJ2-3	CASRKPGLAVDTQYF
TRBV19	TRBJ1-2	CASGATGTGSGYTF
TRBV5-1	TRBJ2-5	CASSLGLAGGPLETQYF
TRBV27	TRBJ1-1	CASSFPPTSGTGVTFF
TRBV5-1	TRBJ1-1	CASSLVAGSRNTEAFF
TRBV15	TRBJ1-5	CATSRGGTGRGPQHF
TRBV5-1	TRBJ2-1	CASSGRGHNEQFF
TRBV28	TRBJ2-7	CASSLSPGQYEQYF
TRBV4-1	TRBJ2-5	CASSQRGGIQETQYF
TRBV7-9	TRBJ1-1	CASSLPGGSTEAFF
TRBV18	TRBJ2-3	CASSPRVDTQYF
TRBV5-4	TRBJ1-4	CASSPDRVREKLFF
TRBV11-3	TRBJ2-3	CASSSGDTDTQYF
TRBV5-4	TRBJ2-1	CASSLGLAGSSYNEQFF
TRBV7-9	TRBJ1-4	CASSFRGRNENLFF
TRBV11-3	TRBJ2-1	CASSFRLADYNEQFF
TRBV5-1	TRBJ2-3	CASSLARTSDTQYF
TRBV25-1	TRBJ1-5	CASSEYGDSNQPQHF
TRBV5-1	TRBJ2-7	CASSLDSGLTYEQYF
TRBV7-9	TRBJ2-5	CASSLGARGRETQYF
TRBV19	TRBJ2-5	CASSSQSPGQKQETQYF
TRBV7-9	TRBJ2-5	CASSLARAPVDF
TRBV5-5	TRBJ2-3	CASSLVGQFRDTQYF
TRBV28	TRBJ2-2	CASSQLAGGGLAGELFF
TRBV13	TRBJ2-3	CASSFRLAGAPDTQYF
TRBV18	TRBJ2-3	CASSPGGTDTQYF
TRBV15	TRBJ2-1	CATSSGTSGSGDEQFF
TRBV7-9	TRBJ1-3	CASSLGRFGPENTIYF
TRBV14	TRBJ2-6	CASSPNSGANVLTF
TRBV4-2	TRBJ2-4	CASSQEGSGSGIAKNIQYF
TRBV30	TRBJ1-4	CAWTPSGFYNEKLFF
TRBV7-9	TRBJ2-7	CASSLYGGREEQYF
TRBV6-6	TRBJ1-3	CASSYATGEGNTIYF
TRBV2	TRBJ1-3	CASGLDGASGNTIYF
TRBV25-1	TRBJ2-7	CASSPYGTGVYEQYF
TRBV5-4	TRBJ1-1	CASSLANLRGLNTEAFF
TRBV28	TRBJ2-7	CASRGTGRGEQYF
TRBV6-5	TRBJ2-1	CASSYSGGSYNEQFF
TRBV30	TRBJ1-5	CAWSVYGGLNQPQHF
TRBV6-5	TRBJ2-7	CASSYGDGASYEQYF
TRBV19	TRBJ2-5	CASSVGTGGGRGETQYF
TRBV18	TRBJ2-1	CASGWYSYNEQFF
TRBV11-2	TRBJ2-5	CASSFELAAVQETQYF
TRBV10-3	TRBJ2-1	CAIRARGTHEEQFF
TRBV19	TRBJ1-1	CASRPQGMNTEAFF
TRBV30	TRBJ1-5	CAWSRGRVGNQPQHF